This T cell receptor beta chain was retrieved from a study of T cell clones after liver transplantation. As for the study in general: Draws occurred before transplant, before withdrawal, and after complete or failed withdrawal.

The data were produced by immunoSEQ multiplex PCR, yet TCRdb's version contains in-frame clones alone and is incomplete. The sample shows roughly 19,000 clones, around 91% of them seen only once. The sample here was CD8+ T cells from blood, taken 46 months after liver transplant. The sequence was obtained from a human patient who received a liver transplant. Part of the T cell pool may stem from the graft donor.

In DNA form, the CDR3 reads TGTGCCAGCAGCCCCATCCAGGGGGGGGCAACTAATGAAAAACTGTTTTTT. Its protein is CASSPIQGGATNEKLFF. The J gene is TRBJ1-4, the V gene TRBV7-9; 7 bases line up with TRBD1. With 5 bases clipped from V and 0 bases from J, the junction kept 9 bases outside the gene matches. The germline gives CDR1 SEHNR, CDR2 FQNEAQ (reference sequence). This CDR3 spans 17 amino acids.